This T cell receptor (beta chain) was captured in a study of T-cell memory formation after mild COVID-19. Notes on the study in general: Later expanders leaned CD4+, whereas day 15 to 85 contracting clones were balanced CD4/CD8.

Barcoded TCR alpha and TCR beta cDNA libraries with UMIs came from 5'RACE using constant-segment primers. Each CDR3 protein is one row after TCRdb ran MiXCR on the 5' RACE reads. The sample consists of about 340,000 distinct CDR3 sequences, over 13% of them appearing once. Comments on this clonotype: Its matching antigen is unknown.

The sequence was obtained from a man aged 18 to 35 who had mild COVID-19 (a few samples of this study predate the infection). Cell type and time point are not known. The sequenced sample consisted of PBMCs or a T cell subset sorted from them (not recorded which).

In DNA, the CDR3 is TGTGCCAGCTCCACAGGGGGGCTGGATGGCTACACCTTC. It encodes CASSTGGLDGYTF. This chain links TRBV11-2 with TRBJ1-2; 8 nucleotides match TRBD1. V dropped 8 bases and J dropped 6; count of bases not matched to a gene: 8. Germline V gene data show CDR1 as SGHAT and CDR2 as FQNNGV. CDR3 length: 13 residues.